These 10 T cell receptor beta chains were all obtained from the same sample, sequenced in a study of naive CD8 T cells in extremely preterm neonates. Profiling relied on immunoSEQ multiplex PCR, and the TCRdb table lists in-frame clones only, not all of them. In the table there are several thousand clones, approximately 98% of which are singletons. Input material: naive CD8+ T cells from blood. These receptor sequences come from a human donor in good health.

The J gene is TRBJ1-2, the V gene TRBV18; no clear D gene. Germline values: CDR1 KGHSH, CDR2 LQKENI. V lost 4 bases and J 2 bases, leaving 23 bases between the germline ends. This CDR3 has 18 amino acids. The CDR3 loop is CASSLSLVQAPDNYGYTF. CDR3 DNA sequence: TGTGCCAGCTCACTAAGTCTGGTGCAGGCCCCTGACAACTATGGCTACACCTTC.

The CDR3 reads CASFYGYNEQFF. For the CDR3, the DNA is TGTGCCAGCTTTTACGGGTACAATGAGCAGTTCTTC. This chain uses TRBV6-1 with TRBJ2-1; D ambiguous. This CDR3 contains 12 residues. Germline V gene data show CDR1 as MNHNS and CDR2 as SASEGT. V gave up 8 bases and J gave up 4 bases, with 9 bases separating them.

This clone was found once. V is TRBV28 and J is TRBJ1-2; D is ambiguous. The CDR3 runs 16 residues. The V and J ends lost 6 bases and 0 bases respectively, with 17 bases between them. Germline V gives CDR1 MDHEN, CDR2 SYDVKM. Written as DNA, the CDR3 is TGTGCCAGCAGCCAAGCCCGGGTTCAAGCTAACTATGGCTACACCTTC. This encodes CASSQARVQANYGYTF.

The chain employs TRBV10-3 and TRBJ2-5; 8 bases are a match to TRBD2. The closer fit of TRBJ2-7 to the DNA end suggests the J call may be wrong. The germline CDR1 and CDR2 sequences are ENHRY and SYGVKD. The CDR3 is 14 amino acids. CDR3 in DNA: TGTGCCATCAGCCAAGCGGGAGTAAGCCACGAGCAGTACTTC. It encodes CAISQAGVSHEQYF.

The V call is TRBV21-1, the J call TRBJ2-7; the table gives TRBD1 as D, unverified against the DNA. TRBV21-1 is shown as a pseudogene. CDR3 size: 18 residues. This CDR3 reads CASSKALGPLTGGYEQYF. The DNA for the CDR3 is TGTGCCAGCAGCAAAGCGCTCGGCCCCCTAACAGGGGGGTACGAGCAGTACTTC.

V usage is TRBV28 and J usage is TRBJ2-7, with 11 bases fitting TRBD1. CDR1 MDHEN and CDR2 SYDVKM come from the germline V gene. The CDR3 spans 14 residues. V trimming: 2 bases; J trimming: 7 bases; junction bases outside the gene matches: 4. The CDR3 loop is CASSLGQGAREQYF. CDR3 in DNA: TGTGCCAGCAGTTTAGGACAGGGGGCTCGGGAGCAGTACTTC.

The chain joins TRBV18 to TRBJ2-3; no definite D call. The V and J ends lost 5 bases and 2 bases respectively, with 17 bases between them. CDR1 is KGHSH and CDR2 is LQKENI in the germline V gene. The CDR3 is made up of 16 amino acids. The CDR3: CASSYAVYDPTDTQYF. The CDR3 DNA sequence: TGTGCCAGCTCATATGCGGTATATGACCCCACAGATACGCAGTATTTT.

The chain joins TRBV28 to TRBJ2-7, with 10 nucleotides matching TRBD1. The CDR3 covers 15 residues. Looked up from germline, CDR1 is MDHEN and CDR2 is SYDVKM. After removal of 6 bases from V and 4 bases from J, the junction contained 9 bases not matched to a gene. The CDR3 loop is CASSLTTGGLYEQYF. The CDR3, as DNA: TGTGCCAGCAGCCTAACGACAGGGGGCTTGTACGAGCAGTACTTC.

The chain combines TRBV7-9 with TRBJ1-1; weak D call: TRBD1 (6 bases). Trimming shortened V by 4 bases and J by 1 base, and 16 bases separated the two germline ends. CDR1 and CDR2 (germline): SEHNR, FQNEAQ (reference sequence). This CDR3 region has 16 residues. In DNA form, the CDR3 reads TGTGCCAGCAGCTCCACTATCGGGACACAGAACACTGAAGCTTTCTTT. Its translation is CASSSTIGTQNTEAFF.

V is TRBV5-6 and J is TRBJ2-3; TRBD2 agrees at 10 bases. The germline CDR1 and CDR2 sequences are SGHDT and YYEEEE. Germline trimming cut 4 bases from V and 4 bases from J; bases unmatched to any gene: 12. The CDR3 spans 17 residues. This chain's CDR3 is CASSVTSGRASADTQYF. The CDR3 DNA reads TGTGCCAGCAGCGTTACGAGCGGGAGGGCCTCTGCAGATACGCAGTATTTT.